This T cell receptor (beta chain) is drawn from a study of blood T cell repertoires in COVID-19. Authors' methods: From reference gene primer amplification, estimates of nucleated cell counts were derived. The table came from immunoSEQ multiplex PCR; TCRdb's copy has only in-frame clones and leaves some out. The V and J calls and clone size were taken over from that table, and D and trimming were inferred from the DNA. The sample has 150,000 to 200,000 clones, about four fifths seen once. Participants were placed into cohorts based on the clinical history they reported. Individuals in the exposed group had encountered a COVID-19 case within 2 weeks preceding study entry. The sequenced material came from PBMCs or T cells enriched from blood (not recorded which). This clonotype was obtained from a woman under 40 who had been exposed to COVID-19.

CDR3 bases: TGTGCCAGTAGTCAGGGACAGGGGGCGCGCTCACCCCTCCACTTT. Protein product: CASSQGQGARSPLHF. V and J are TRBV19 and TRBJ1-6, with 12 bases lining up with TRBD1. There are 15 residues in the CDR3. Germline V CDR1 and CDR2: LNHDA, SQIVND (reference sequence). V gave up 5 bases and J gave up 10 bases; unmatched junction bases: 6.